This T cell receptor (beta chain) was recovered during a study of T cells after yellow fever vaccination. About the research overall: With SMART-Seq v4 Ultra Low Input, the fractions containing low cell numbers were prepared. Study findings and constraints: The study found a weaker secondary response that peaked faster, day 5 versus 15. Most primary-vaccination clones reappeared after the booster (approximately 95% CD4, roughly 88% CD8).

Remarks on this clonotype: No antigen is known for it.

Using its own MiXCR run on the 5' RACE reads, TCRdb lists one record per CDR3 protein. The sample lists approximately 170,000 distinct CDR3 sequences, more than 9.5% occurring once. Here the sequenced sample was CD8+ T cells sorted from PBMCs, taken 15 days after the yellow fever booster vaccination. This TCR was sampled from a man younger than 35 who received the YFV17D yellow fever vaccine.

CDR3 amino acids: CASFLSGKNTEAFF. CDR3 nucleotides: TGTGCCAGCTTCCTGTCCGGAAAGAACACTGAAGCTTTCTTT. This chain connects TRBV27 to TRBJ1-1; D is ambiguous. The length of the CDR3 is 14 residues. In germline, CDR1 is MNHEY, CDR2 SMNVEV (reference sequence). V dropped 8 bases and J dropped 1 base, with 14 bases sitting between them.